These 12 T cell receptor beta chains came from one sample sequenced in a study of cytotoxic CD8 clonotypes in ibrutinib-treated CLL. The assay was immunoSEQ multiplex PCR, and TCRdb's table has in-frame clones only and misses some. The profile covers tens of thousands of clones, with 70% appearing a single time and about 9.4% taken by the ten largest. The sequenced sample was PBMCs, obtained at disease progression, from a patient treated with ibrutinib. These receptors came from a human donor with chronic lymphocytic leukemia.

The chain has TRBV25-1 and TRBJ2-3; D may be TRBD1 (5 bases). The CDR3 runs to 15 residues. Per the germline V gene, CDR1 is MGHDK and CDR2 is SYGVNS. V was shortened by 5 bases and J by 0 bases, with 12 bases between the two germline ends. The CDR3 DNA sequence: TGTGCCAGCAGTAAACGGACACCGAGCACAGATACGCAGTATTTT. Translating gives CASSKRTPSTDTQYF.

The gene calls are TRBV2 and TRBJ2-7; D is unclear. Looked up from germline, CDR1 is SNHLY and CDR2 is FYNNEI. This CDR3 comprises 14 residues. Trimming removed 3 bases from V and 0 bases from J, with 9 bases in between. CDR3 bases: TGTGCCAGCAGTGATCCGCCGAGCTCCTACGAGCAGTACTTC. Encoded protein: CASSDPPSSYEQYF.

V is TRBV27 and J is TRBJ2-7; D may be TRBD1 (6 bases). This CDR3 has 16 amino acids. CDR1 MNHEY and CDR2 SMNVEV come from the germline V gene (reference sequence). Deletions cut 3 bases from V and 2 bases from J, with 17 bases between. This CDR3 reads CASSLSTGTYTYEQYF. The CDR3, as DNA: TGTGCCAGCAGTTTGTCCACCGGGACATATACCTACGAGCAGTACTTC.

The gene calls are TRBV28 and TRBJ1-5, with D hard to call. V dropped 1 base and J dropped 1 base, with 11 bases sitting between them. This CDR3 comprises 16 residues. Germline CDR1 is MDHEN and CDR2 is SYDVKM. In DNA, the CDR3 is TGTGCCAGCAGTTTATCCTCCGCCGGGAGCAATCAGCCCCAGCATTTT. Protein sequence: CASSLSSAGSNQPQHF.

The chain employs TRBV2 and TRBJ2-1, with TRBD1 matching 10 bases. The CDR3 sequence is 14 residues long. Germline values: CDR1 SNHLY, CDR2 FYNNEI. V lost 6 bases, J lost 8 bases, and 7 bases stayed unmatched. The CDR3 is CASRPRDRGDEQFF. The CDR3 nucleotides read TGTGCCAGCAGGCCCCGGGACAGGGGCGATGAGCAGTTCTTC.

J is TRBJ2-7 and V is TRBV6-6; possibly TRBD2 for D (5 bases). Trimming took off 7 bases at V and 5 bases at J, with 9 bases between the two ends. The CDR3 is made up of 11 amino acids. The germline V gene encodes CDR1 MNHNY and CDR2 SVGAGI (reference sequence). This CDR3 reads CASKGENEQYF. The CDR3 DNA reads as TGTGCCAGCAAGGGAGAGAACGAGCAGTACTTC.

V is TRBV19 and J is TRBJ1-3; no clear D. Between the trimmed V and J ends, which lost 5 bases and 1 base, there was a span of 12 bases. The CDR3 is made up of 15 amino acids. Germline lookup yields CDR1 LNHDA and CDR2 SQIVND (reference sequence). The CDR3 loop reads CASSFLGASGNTIYF. As DNA, the CDR3 is TGTGCCAGTAGTTTCCTAGGTGCGTCTGGAAACACCATATATTTT.

This clone was counted a single time. The rearrangement joins TRBV7-9 to TRBJ1-4; the D gene is possibly TRBD1 (5 bases). This CDR3 has 15 residues. The germline gives CDR1 SEHNR, CDR2 FQNEAQ (reference sequence). Trimming took off 1 base at V and 5 bases at J, with 11 bases between the two ends. The CDR3, as DNA: TGTGCCAGCAGCTTAGGGGAGGGGAGAAATGAAAAACTGTTTTTT. This sequence encodes CASSLGEGRNEKLFF.

V and J are TRBV28 and TRBJ1-5, with D unresolved. V was cut by 6 bases and J by 9 bases, with 12 bases left in between. This CDR3 has 12 residues. CDR1 is MDHEN and CDR2 is SYDVKM in the germline V gene. The CDR3 DNA reads as TGTGCCAGCAGACAGCAGGAGAGGCCCCAGCATTTT. This codes for CASRQQERPQHF.

This sequence joins TRBV4-1 and TRBJ2-4, with 11 bases identical to TRBD2. Trimming took 3 bases from V and 8 from J; bases not matched to a gene: 6. This CDR3 has 15 amino acids. The germline gives CDR1 MGHRA, CDR2 YSYEKL. The DNA of the CDR3 is TGCGCCAGCAGCCACGTAGCGGGGGGGCCGGACATTCAGTACTTC. Translating it yields CASSHVAGGPDIQYF.

This chain connects TRBV4-1 to TRBJ2-1; D is possibly TRBD2 (6 bases). CDR3 length equals 14 residues. V lost 1 base to trimming and J lost 7 bases, with 11 bases between them. The V gene's germline CDR1 is MGHRA and CDR2 YSYEKL. The CDR3 loop is CASSQVGEVNEQFF. DNA for the CDR3: TGCGCCAGCAGCCAAGTGGGGGAGGTAAATGAGCAGTTCTTC.

The chain recombines TRBV28 with TRBJ2-3; D might be TRBD1 (6 bases). Germline V gene lookup returns CDR1 MDHEN and CDR2 SYDVKM. This CDR3 is built from 14 residues. Trimming took 3 bases from V and 3 from J, leaving 10 bases between them. CDR3 sequence reads: CASSFGQGTDTQYF. The CDR3 bases are TGTGCCAGCAGTTTCGGGCAGGGGACAGATACGCAGTATTTT.